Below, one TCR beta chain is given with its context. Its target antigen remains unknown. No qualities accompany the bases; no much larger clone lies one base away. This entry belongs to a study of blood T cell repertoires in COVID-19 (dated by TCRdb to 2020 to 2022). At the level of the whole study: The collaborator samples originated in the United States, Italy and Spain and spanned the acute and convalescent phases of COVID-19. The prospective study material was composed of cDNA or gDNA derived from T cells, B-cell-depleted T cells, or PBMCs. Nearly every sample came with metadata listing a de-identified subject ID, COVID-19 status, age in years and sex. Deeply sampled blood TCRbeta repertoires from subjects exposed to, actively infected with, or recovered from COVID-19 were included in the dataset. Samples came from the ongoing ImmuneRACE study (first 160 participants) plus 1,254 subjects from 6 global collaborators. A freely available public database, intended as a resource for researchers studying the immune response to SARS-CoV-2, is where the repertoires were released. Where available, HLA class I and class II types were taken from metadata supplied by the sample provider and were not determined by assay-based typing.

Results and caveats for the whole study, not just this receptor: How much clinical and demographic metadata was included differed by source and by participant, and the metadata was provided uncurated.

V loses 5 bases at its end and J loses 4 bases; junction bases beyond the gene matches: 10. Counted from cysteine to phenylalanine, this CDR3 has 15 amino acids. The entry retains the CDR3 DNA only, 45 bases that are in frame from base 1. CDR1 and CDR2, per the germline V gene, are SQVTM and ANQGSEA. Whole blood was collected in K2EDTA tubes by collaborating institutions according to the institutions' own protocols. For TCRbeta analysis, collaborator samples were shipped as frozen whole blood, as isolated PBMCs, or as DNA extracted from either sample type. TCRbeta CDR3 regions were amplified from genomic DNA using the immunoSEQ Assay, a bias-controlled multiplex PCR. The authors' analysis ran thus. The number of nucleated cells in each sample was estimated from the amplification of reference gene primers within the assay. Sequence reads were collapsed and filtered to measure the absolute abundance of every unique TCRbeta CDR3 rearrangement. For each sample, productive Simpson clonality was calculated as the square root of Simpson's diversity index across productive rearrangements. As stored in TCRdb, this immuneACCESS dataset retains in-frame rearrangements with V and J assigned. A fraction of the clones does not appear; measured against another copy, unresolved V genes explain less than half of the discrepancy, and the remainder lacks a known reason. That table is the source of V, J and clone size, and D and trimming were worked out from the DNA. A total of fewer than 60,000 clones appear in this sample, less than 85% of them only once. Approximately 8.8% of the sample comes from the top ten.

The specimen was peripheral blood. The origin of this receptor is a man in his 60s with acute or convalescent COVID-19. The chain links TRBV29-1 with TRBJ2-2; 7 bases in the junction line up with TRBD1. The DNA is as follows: TGCAGCGTTAAAGGCCGGGCAGGGGGCACCGGGGAGCTGTTTTTT. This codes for CSVKGRAGGTGELFF.